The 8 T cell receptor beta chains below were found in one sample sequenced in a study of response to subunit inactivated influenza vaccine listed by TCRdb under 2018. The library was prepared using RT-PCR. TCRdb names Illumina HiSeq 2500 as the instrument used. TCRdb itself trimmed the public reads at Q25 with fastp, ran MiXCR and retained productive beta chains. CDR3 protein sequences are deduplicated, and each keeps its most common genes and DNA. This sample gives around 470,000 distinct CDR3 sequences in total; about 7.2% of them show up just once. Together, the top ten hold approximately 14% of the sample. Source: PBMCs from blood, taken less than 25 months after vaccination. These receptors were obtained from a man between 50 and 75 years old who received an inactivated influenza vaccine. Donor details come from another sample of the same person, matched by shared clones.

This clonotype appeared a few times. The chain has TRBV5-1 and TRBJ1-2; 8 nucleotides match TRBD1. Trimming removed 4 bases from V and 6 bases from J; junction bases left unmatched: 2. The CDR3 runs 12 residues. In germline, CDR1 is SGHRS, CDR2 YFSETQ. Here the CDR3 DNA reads TGCGCCAGCAGCCCGGACAGGGATGGCTACACCTTC. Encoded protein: CASSPDRDGYTF.

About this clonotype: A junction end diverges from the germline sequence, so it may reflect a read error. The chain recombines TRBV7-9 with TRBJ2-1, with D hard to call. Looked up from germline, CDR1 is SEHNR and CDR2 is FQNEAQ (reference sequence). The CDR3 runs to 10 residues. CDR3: CASSLDPLRF. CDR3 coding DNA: TGTGCCAGCAGCTTAGATCCCCTTCGTTTC.

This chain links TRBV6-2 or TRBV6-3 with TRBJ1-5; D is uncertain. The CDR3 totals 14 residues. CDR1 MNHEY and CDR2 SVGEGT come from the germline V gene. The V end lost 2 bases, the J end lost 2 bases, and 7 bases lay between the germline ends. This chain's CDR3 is CASSYQGRNQPQHF. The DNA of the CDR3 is TGTGCCAGCAGTTACCAAGGACGCAATCAGCCCCAGCATTTT.

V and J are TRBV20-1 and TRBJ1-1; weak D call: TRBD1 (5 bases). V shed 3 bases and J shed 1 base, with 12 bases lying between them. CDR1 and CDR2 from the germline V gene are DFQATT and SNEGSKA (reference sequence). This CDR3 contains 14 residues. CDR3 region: CSASVGPGNTEAFF. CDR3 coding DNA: TGCAGTGCTAGCGTGGGACCGGGGAACACTGAAGCTTTCTTT.

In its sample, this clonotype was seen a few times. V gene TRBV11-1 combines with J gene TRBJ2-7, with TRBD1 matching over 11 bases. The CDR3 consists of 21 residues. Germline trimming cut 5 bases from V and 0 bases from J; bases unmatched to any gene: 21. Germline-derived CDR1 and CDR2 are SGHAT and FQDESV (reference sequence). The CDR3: CASSPRSRWTGGGPHSYEQYF. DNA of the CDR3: TGTGCCAGCAGCCCACGTAGTCGGTGGACAGGGGGCGGCCCTCACTCCTACGAGCAGTACTTC.

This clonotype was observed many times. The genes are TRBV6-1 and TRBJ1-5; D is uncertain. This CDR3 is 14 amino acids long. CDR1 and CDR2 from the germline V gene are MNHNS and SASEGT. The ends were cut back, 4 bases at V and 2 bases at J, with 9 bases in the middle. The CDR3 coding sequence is TGTGCCAGCAGTGCTAGCCAGGGCAATCAGCCCCAGCATTTT. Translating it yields CASSASQGNQPQHF.

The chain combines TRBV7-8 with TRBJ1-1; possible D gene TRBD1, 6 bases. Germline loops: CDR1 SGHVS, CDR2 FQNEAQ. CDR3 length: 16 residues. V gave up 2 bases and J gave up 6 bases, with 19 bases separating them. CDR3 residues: CASSLPGRGANSEAFF. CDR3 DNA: TGTGCCAGCAGCTTACCCGGGCGGGGGGCGAATTCTGAAGCTTTCTTT.

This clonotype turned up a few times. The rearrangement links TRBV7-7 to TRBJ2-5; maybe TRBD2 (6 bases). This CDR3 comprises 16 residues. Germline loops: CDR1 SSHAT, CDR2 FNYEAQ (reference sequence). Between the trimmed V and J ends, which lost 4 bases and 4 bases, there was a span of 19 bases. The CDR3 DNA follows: TGTGCCAGCAGCTCCCGACTAGTGACGGATCCAGAGACCCAGTACTTC. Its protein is CASSSRLVTDPETQYF.